Listed below are T cell receptor beta chains from one sample, sequenced in a study of cytomegalovirus exposure and HLA in healthy donors. TCRdb's copy holds only in-frame clones and misses some; the assay was immunoSEQ multiplex PCR. Reported are 30,000 to 35,000 clones; the ten largest clones contain 3.4%. Sequencing input: PBMCs. The receptors originated from a woman aged 40 to 50 in good health and CMV-seropositive. The CDR3 runs from the conserved cysteine through the conserved F or W. A D gene is named only where the DNA matches it firmly.

TRBV5-1	TRBD1	TRBJ1-1	CASSGGTGYTEAFF	TGCGCCAGCAGCGGGGGGACAGGGTATACTGAAGCTTTCTTT
TRBV6-6	TRBD2	TRBJ2-1	CASREGLALIYNEQFF	TGTGCCAGCAGAGAGGGACTAGCGTTAATCTACAATGAGCAGTTCTTC
TRBV27	.	TRBJ1-5	CASSLVVGQPQHF	TGTGCCAGCAGTCTAGTTGTGGGTCAGCCCCAGCATTTT
TRBV13	.	TRBJ2-7	CASSDQRGEQYF	TGTGCCAGCAGCGACCAGCGAGGCGAGCAGTACTTC
TRBV4-3	.	TRBJ1-1	CASSQESGSTEAFF	TGCGCCAGCAGCCAAGAGTCGGGGAGCACTGAAGCTTTCTTT
TRBV18	.	TRBJ1-2	CASSPSGGVDGYTF	TGTGCCAGCTCACCATCGGGGGGCGTCGATGGCTACACCTTC
TRBV5-1	.	TRBJ1-2	CASSFPGPTGDNGYTF	TGCGCCAGCAGTTTCCCAGGCCCGACAGGTGATAATGGCTACACCTTC
TRBV4-2	TRBD2	TRBJ2-2	CASSQEGGSANTGELFF	TGTGCCAGCAGCCAAGAAGGCGGGAGCGCGAACACCGGGGAGCTGTTTTTT
TRBV6-5	.	TRBJ2-3	CASSWSLRDTQYF	TGTGCCAGCAGTTGGTCGCTCAGAGATACGCAGTATTTT
TRBV7-6	TRBD2	TRBJ2-4	CASSPGLAGTVAKNIQYF	TGTGCCAGCAGCCCGGGACTAGCGGGAACTGTAGCCAAAAACATTCAGTACTTC
TRBV4-2	.	TRBJ1-1	CASSLLGANTEAFF	TGTGCCAGCAGCCTTTTGGGAGCGAACACTGAAGCTTTCTTT
TRBV30	TRBD2	TRBJ2-3	CAWSVRLAGWLDTQYF	TGTGCCTGGAGTGTCAGGCTAGCGGGATGGCTGGATACGCAGTATTTT
TRBV15	.	TRBJ1-5	CATSRGRSGNNQPQHF	TGTGCCACCAGCAGGGGCCGTTCGGGAAACAATCAGCCCCAGCATTTT
TRBV10-3	TRBD1	TRBJ1-2	CAIRASGGANYGYTF	TGTGCCATCAGGGCCTCAGGGGGAGCTAACTATGGCTACACCTTC
TRBV5-1	TRBD2	TRBJ2-1	CASSLGLAAGGEQFF	TGCGCCAGCAGCCTGGGACTAGCGGCAGGGGGTGAGCAGTTCTTC
TRBV6-1	TRBD2	TRBJ2-1	CASNVGLAADEQFF	TGTGCCAGCAATGTCGGACTAGCTGCGGATGAGCAGTTCTTC
TRBV4-3	.	TRBJ1-1	CASSQSVNTEAFF	TGCGCCAGCAGCCAATCCGTGAACACTGAAGCTTTCTTT
TRBV5-1	TRBD2	TRBJ2-7	CASREGGAGVYEQYF	TGCGCCAGCAGGGAGGGAGGGGCAGGTGTCTACGAGCAGTACTTC
TRBV7-9	TRBD1	TRBJ2-7	CASSPTPQGAQTYEQYF	TGTGCCAGCAGCCCCACCCCCCAGGGGGCGCAGACCTACGAGCAGTACTTC
TRBV29-1	TRBD1	TRBJ2-6	CSVEGTGELGANVLTF	TGCAGCGTTGAGGGGACAGGGGAGTTAGGGGCCAACGTCCTGACTTTC
TRBV2	.	TRBJ1-3	CASSDALSGNTIYF	TGTGCCAGCAGTGACGCGCTCTCTGGAAACACCATATATTTT
TRBV5-1	.	TRBJ2-7	CASSLRQDHEQYF	TGCGCCAGCAGCCTCCGACAGGACCACGAGCAGTACTTC
TRBV18	TRBD2	TRBJ2-7	CASSPGLEYEQYF	TGTGCCAGCTCACCGGGACTAGAATACGAGCAGTACTTC
TRBV29-1	TRBD1	TRBJ1-2	CSVSGTGDVYGYTF	TGCAGCGTGTCCGGGACAGGGGATGTCTATGGCTACACCTTC
TRBV9	.	TRBJ2-4	CASSVGGGLKNIQYF	TGTGCCAGCAGCGTAGGTGGAGGGCTCAAAAACATTCAGTACTTC
TRBV7-2	.	TRBJ1-4	CASSLSSAGNEKLFF	TGTGCCAGCAGCTTATCTTCTGCGGGTAATGAAAAACTGTTTTTT
TRBV5-4	.	TRBJ1-1	CASIGGVNTEAFF	TGTGCCAGCATCGGAGGGGTGAACACTGAAGCTTTCTTT
TRBV5-6	TRBD2	TRBJ2-7	CASSGGLAGYEQYF	TGTGCCAGCAGCGGTGGACTAGCGGGCTACGAGCAGTACTTC
TRBV7-9	.	TRBJ1-2	CASSPLGGPGLITF	TGTGCCAGCAGCCCCCTGGGGGGTCCCGGCCTTATCACCTTC
TRBV5-6	TRBD1	TRBJ2-1	CASSLGTGAMDEQFF	TGTGCCAGCAGCTTAGGGACAGGGGCCATGGATGAGCAGTTCTTC
TRBV18	.	TRBJ2-1	CASSPLTNNEQFF	TGTGCCAGCTCACCCTTGACTAACAATGAGCAGTTCTTC
TRBV14	TRBD2	TRBJ2-7	CASSRGTSGLYEQYF	TGTGCCAGCAGCCGGGGGACTAGCGGGTTATACGAGCAGTACTTC
TRBV4-1	.	TRBJ1-2	CAARRNNYGYTF	TGCGCCGCGAGGCGAAATAACTATGGCTACACCTTC
TRBV30	TRBD1	TRBJ1-5	CAWGDSHNQPQHF	TGTGCCTGGGGGGACAGCCACAATCAGCCCCAGCATTTT
TRBV4-2	.	TRBJ2-7	CASSEDAGYEQYF	TGTGCCAGCAGCGAAGACGCGGGCTACGAGCAGTACTTC
TRBV4-2	.	TRBJ2-7	CASSQERVGDEQYF	TGTGCCAGCAGCCAAGAGCGGGTGGGTGACGAGCAGTACTTC
TRBV20-1	.	TRBJ2-3	CSARLQGKQYF	TGCAGTGCTAGACTGCAGGGAAAGCAGTATTTT
TRBV11-2	TRBD1	TRBJ1-2	CASSSPDRAGYTF	TGTGCCAGCAGCTCCCCCGACAGGGCTGGCTACACCTTC
TRBV5-1	.	TRBJ1-5	CASSLDGKDQPQHF	TGCGCCAGCAGCTTGGACGGGAAGGATCAGCCCCAGCATTTT
TRBV6-5	.	TRBJ1-5	CASALRGMINQPQHF	TGTGCCAGCGCCCTTAGGGGTATGATCAATCAGCCCCAGCATTTT
TRBV5-1	.	TRBJ2-5	CASSQERAGETQYF	TGCGCCAGCAGCCAGGAGAGGGCGGGGGAGACCCAGTACTTC
TRBV6-5	TRBD1	TRBJ1-5	CATKTTGVTDQPQHF	TGTGCCACCAAAACGACAGGGGTGACCGATCAGCCCCAGCATTTT
TRBV2	TRBD2	TRBJ2-5	CASSGTSVLETQYF	TGTGCCAGCTCTGGGACTAGCGTGTTGGAGACCCAGTACTTC
TRBV6-5	.	TRBJ1-5	CASSYRVNQPQHF	TGTGCCAGCAGTTATCGGGTGAATCAGCCCCAGCATTTT